This T cell receptor (beta chain) was obtained from a study of blood T cells in healthy people across ages. The overall study: Template switching retrieved approximately one barcoded beta molecule for each two T cells.

Combining a sample-barcoded 5' primer with a J-beta primer mix, a second PCR ran for roughly 6 to 12 cycles. Per sample, CDR3-containing paired-end reads numbered at least 2.5 million. TCRdb independently ran MiXCR on the 5' RACE reads; one entry per CDR3 protein. The data contain 600,000 to 900,000 distinct CDR3 sequences, roughly 26% of them seen just once; the ten biggest clones take up around 3%. The CDR3 is 15 amino acids. Germline CDR1 MNHNS, CDR2 SASEGT. V was clipped by 4 bases and J by 4 bases, with 11 bases between them. This clonotype was counted only a few times. The data were also submitted as part of a second study, on T cells of mothers and their children. From that paper: Pairs that are related and pairs that are unrelated have TCR recombination output shaped similarly by thymic selection.

The chain links TRBV6-1 to TRBJ2-6; the D gene could be TRBD1 or TRBD2 (5 bases each). The sample was blood. This receptor was taken from a boy aged 10-17 years in good health. The CDR3 protein is CASSAWGPGANVLTF. As DNA, the CDR3 is TGTGCCAGCAGTGCGTGGGGACCCGGGGCCAACGTCCTGACTTTC.